This T cell receptor (beta chain) was obtained from a study of identical twins (dated by TCRdb to 2015 to 2016). Background on the whole study: To test whether fetal clonotypes persist, the study used deep sequencing on TCR alpha and beta repertoires from monozygotic twins, unrelated adults of various ages, and cord blood. To rule out contamination, replicate twin experiments were performed at different times with different library preparation protocols.

All donors were healthy Caucasians. Three pairs of female monozygotic twins, all aged roughly 18 to 29 years, were included in the twin cohort. Positive isolation kits from Invitrogen were used to isolate CD4+ and CD8+ T cell populations. This clonotype was observed many times. Its binding antigen is unknown. No qualities accompany the bases; no much larger clone lies one base away. Clipping removes 6 bases from V and 4 bases from J, with 4 as the unmatched junction base count. CDR1 is given as DFQATT and CDR2 as SNEGSKA, both from the germline V gene (reference sequence). From its cysteine to its phenylalanine, the CDR3 spans 12 amino acids. The CDR3 DNA has 36 bases and is translated from base 1. The library was obtained by 5' RACE. The listed sequencing device is Illumina HiSeq 2000. A universal primer binding site was added through template switching, and the final cDNA carried a unique molecular identifier so that TCR cDNA molecules could be counted accurately. First-strand cDNA for TCR alpha and beta chains was synthesized from specific primers in the conserved constant-segment region. Each cDNA library was double barcoded, with a SMART-Mk sample barcode plus Illumina barcodes, to control for contamination. TruSeq adapter sequences along with Illumina sample barcodes were introduced in two successive PCR steps. Sequencing of the TCR alpha and beta cDNA libraries was done on the Illumina HiSeq platform using custom primers. Processing in the source paper ran as follows. MiGEC processed the raw reads to extract unique molecular identifiers, while MiXCR was used to determine the CDR3 positions. For each individual, recombination models were inferred using an EM algorithm with the repgenHMM and IGoR tools. Shared clonotypes were analyzed with the tcR package in R, and sharing was normalized by the product of cloneset sizes. To study raw recombination without the effects of thymic and clonal selection, out-of-frame nonproductive sequences were analyzed. TCRdb took the public reads, trimmed them with fastp at Q25, ran MiXCR for clone calling and kept in-frame beta chains. Each record represents a unique CDR3 protein, reported with the most common genes and DNA among its rows. The V and J calls here are based on TCRdb, not the publication. The sample includes about 340,000 distinct CDR3 sequences, with roughly 12% observed a single time. The top ten clones comprise 7.2% of the sample.

What the work shows at the level of the full study, not this receptor alone: Fewer insertions were carried by abundant cord blood beta clonotypes, a similar but weaker trend appeared in young adult naive repertoires, and no such trend appeared in memory repertoires. In monozygotic twins, recombination models systematically underestimated out-of-frame TCR alpha sharing, but the models matched the sharing seen between unrelated individuals. Excess twin sharing in beta out-of-frame sequences was weaker because fewer shared sequences lowered the signal-to-noise ratio. Compared with coincidental sharing between unrelated individuals, out-of-frame TCR alpha sequences shared between twins had an excess of sequences with low generation probability. Zero-insertion analyses could be partly confounded by invariant T cells such as MAIT and iNKT, although diverse VJ usage argued against such confounding for most clonotypes. Because the same donors could not be followed over many years, the conclusions relied on cross-sectional statistical analysis.

The same specimen was also included in a second study, on yellow fever vaccine responses in identical twins. As the second publication notes: According to the authors, in identical twins the way T cells responded to vaccination appeared partly convergent and partly personalized. In identical twins, the study followed T cell clones that responded to the vaccine with precision.

The chain employs TRBV20-1 and TRBJ1-1, and 8 junctional nucleotides match TRBD1. This clonotype was sampled from a woman between 18 and 29 years old in good health. Sequencing was carried out using CD8+ T cells sorted from blood. The DNA reads TGCAGTGCGGACACAGGGGGCACTGAAGCTTTCTTT. This gives the protein CSADTGGTEAFF.